The 27 T cell receptor beta chains below were found in one sample sequenced in a study of response to subunit inactivated influenza vaccine. TCRdb used MiXCR to reprocess the RT-PCR reads, holding one entry per CDR3 protein. The repertoire holds fewer than 350,000 distinct CDR3 sequences, 21% seen once, with roughly 10% in the top ten. Sequencing used PBMCs from blood, obtained about 20 months after vaccination. Receptors originate from a man aged 50-75 years who received an inactivated influenza vaccine.

This clonotype has just a few counts. The chain has TRBV4-3 and TRBJ1-2; D is ambiguous. The germline gives CDR1 LGHNA, CDR2 YSLEER. The CDR3 contains 15 residues. Trimming removed 0 bases from V and 7 bases from J, with 15 bases in between. The CDR3 here is CASSQDREGTGGYTF. The DNA for the CDR3 is TGCGCCAGCAGCCAAGATCGGGAGGGTACCGGTGGCTACACCTTC.

The chain combines TRBV11-2 with TRBJ1-2, with 10 bases aligning to TRBD1. Per the germline V gene, CDR1 is SGHAT and CDR2 is FQNNGV. The CDR3 is 16 amino acids. V shed 4 bases, J shed 2 bases, and the junction held 7 bases outside the gene matches. The CDR3 nucleotides read TGTGCCAGCAGCTCCGTAAGACAGGGGGCAAACTATGGCTACACCTTC. It encodes CASSSVRQGANYGYTF.

There are many counts of this clonotype. The chain has TRBV21-1 and TRBJ1-5; the table's D gene call, TRBD1, was not cross checked with the DNA. TRBV21-1 is a recognized pseudogene. The CDR3 length is 14 residues. The CDR3 DNA reads TGTGCCAATAACGGGGGGCAGGGCAATCAGCCCCAGCATTTT. This encodes CANNGGQGNQPQHF.

This clonotype occurred a few times. V usage is TRBV20-1 and J usage is TRBJ1-5; unclear D gene. V lost 6 bases and J 10 bases, leaving 16 bases between the germline ends. CDR3 size: 12 residues. CDR1 DFQATT and CDR2 SNEGSKA come from the germline V gene (reference sequence). CDR3 in amino acids: CSAEPPVGPQHF. CDR3 nucleotides: TGCAGTGCGGAGCCCCCGGTGGGTCCCCAGCATTTT.

This chain connects TRBV11-2 to TRBJ2-7, with a weak D call TRBD1 (5 bases). The V and J ends lost 5 bases and 5 bases respectively, with 10 bases between them. In germline, CDR1 is SGHAT, CDR2 FQNNGV. This CDR3 has 12 amino acids. Here the CDR3 DNA reads TGTGCCAGCAGCCTAGGGGTTCACGAGCAGTACTTC. It specifies CASSLGVHEQYF.

The CDR3 reads CASSLAGQGSTDTQYF. As DNA, the CDR3 is TGTGCCAGCAGCTTGGCGGGACAGGGAAGCACAGATACGCAGTATTTT. The chain is built from TRBV5-5 and TRBJ2-3; 9 nucleotides align to TRBD1. The CDR3 consists of 16 residues. Germline trimming cut 0 bases from V and 0 bases from J; bases unmatched to any gene: 2. In germline, CDR1 is SGHKS, CDR2 YYEKEE (reference sequence).

This clonotype showed up just a few times. The rearrangement joins TRBV5-6 to TRBJ1-2; a weak D match, TRBD1 (5 bases). Germline V gives CDR1 SGHDT, CDR2 YYEEEE. The CDR3 length is 14 residues. V was clipped by 1 base and J by 6 bases, with 13 bases between them. The CDR3 nucleotides read TGTGCCAGCAGCTTGTTCGGGGGTAGGGATGGCTACACCTTC. This gives the protein CASSLFGGRDGYTF.

This CDR3 is CASSYRTGAGSGSPLHF. CDR3 nucleotides: TGTGCCAGCAGCTATCGGACAGGGGCAGGAAGTGGTTCACCCCTCCACTTT. V is TRBV7-2 and J is TRBJ1-6; 9 positions match TRBD1. Germline V gives CDR1 SGHTA, CDR2 FQGNSA. J was trimmed by 9 bases and V by 4 bases; bases with no gene match: 13. CDR3 length: 17 residues.

This clonotype showed up just a few times. The chain has TRBV4-3 and TRBJ1-6, with 8 nucleotides matching TRBD1. CDR3 length: 17 residues. V lost 3 bases and J lost 9; bases outside the gene matches: 13. Per germline, CDR1 LGHNA and CDR2 YSLEER. For the CDR3, the DNA is TGCGCCAGCAGCCATCTGCGCGGACAGGGAGGTCCTTCACCCCTCCACTTT. Translation: CASSHLRGQGGPSPLHF.

This clonotype was seen more than once but under ten times. This chain connects TRBV5-1 to TRBJ1-2; 7 nucleotides agree with TRBD1. Trimming removed 4 bases from V and 7 bases from J; junction bases left unmatched: 10. Germline V lookup: CDR1 SGHRS, CDR2 YFSETQ. There are 14 residues in the CDR3. This CDR3 is CASSPRQGLSGYTF. For the CDR3, the DNA is TGCGCCAGCAGCCCAAGACAGGGCCTCTCTGGCTACACCTTC.

This clonotype was seen at least ten times. This chain links TRBV5-1 with TRBJ1-1; D ambiguous. V lost 0 bases and J 8 bases, leaving 11 bases between the germline ends. The CDR3 consists of 13 residues. Germline CDR1 is SGHRS and CDR2 is YFSETQ. CDR3 sequence (DNA): TGCGCCAGCAGCTTGGCGAGGTCAGCCGAAGCTTTCTTT. As protein: CASSLARSAEAFF.

The genes are TRBV20-1 and TRBJ2-3; TRBD2 matches 16 bases. In germline, CDR1 is DFQATT, CDR2 SNEGSKA (reference sequence). The CDR3 loop spans 19 amino acids. V shed 3 bases, J shed 1 base, and the junction held 10 bases outside the gene matches. DNA of the CDR3: TGCAGTGCTAGGTCTCCGGGACTAGCGGGGGGGCGGGGCACAGATACGCAGTATTTT. Protein product: CSARSPGLAGGRGTDTQYF.

This clonotype was picked up a small number of times. The J gene is TRBJ1-5, the V gene TRBV6-2 or TRBV6-3; possibly TRBD1 for D (6 bases). The germline CDR1 and CDR2 sequences are MNHEY and SVGEGT. This CDR3 is 17 amino acids long. Trimming stripped 6 bases from V and 0 bases from J, with 18 bases between. CDR3 amino acids: CASSLGPQGHSNQPQHF. The CDR3 region has the DNA TGTGCCAGCAGCCTCGGACCACAGGGACATAGCAATCAGCCCCAGCATTTT.

This clonotype was picked up many times. The chain uses TRBV4-3 and TRBJ1-3, with D perhaps matching TRBD1 (5 bases). The V end lost 2 bases, the J end lost 0 bases, and 17 bases lay between the germline ends. Per the germline V gene, CDR1 is LGHNA and CDR2 is YSLEER. This CDR3 spans 18 amino acids. CDR3 in DNA: TGCGCCAGCAGCCAATCTCACGGGACGGCTACCTCTGGAAACACCATATATTTT. Translating it yields CASSQSHGTATSGNTIYF.

There are a few counts of this clonotype. V and J are TRBV29-1 and TRBJ2-7; 8 bases map to TRBD1. Germline CDR1 and CDR2: SQVTM and ANQGSEA. With 4 bases clipped from V and 3 bases from J, the junction kept 11 bases outside the gene matches. CDR3 length: 15 amino acids. Here the CDR3 reads CSVVTLYRGDYEQYF. CDR3 DNA: TGCAGCGTTGTTACGTTATACAGGGGGGACTACGAGCAGTACTTC.

This clonotype was found many times. V gene TRBV6-2 or TRBV6-3 combines with J gene TRBJ1-1; the D is unclear. The CDR3 extends over 14 amino acids. The ends were cut back, 0 bases at V and 0 bases at J, with 5 bases in the middle. The germline gives CDR1 MNHEY, CDR2 SVGEGT. For the CDR3, the DNA is TGTGCCAGCAGTTACTCGGCGGTGAACACTGAAGCTTTCTTT. Amino acid sequence: CASSYSAVNTEAFF.

This clonotype was observed a handful of times. CDR3 sequence: CASSSEIAFGASGYTF. CDR3 bases: TGTGCCAGCAGTTCTGAAATCGCCTTTGGGGCGAGTGGCTACACCTTC. V and J are TRBV6-2 or TRBV6-3 and TRBJ1-2; TRBD1 is a possible D gene (5 bases). In germline, CDR1 is MNHEY, CDR2 SVGEGT. V was trimmed by 4 bases and J by 7 bases, leaving 22 bases between them. This CDR3 spans 16 amino acids.

J is TRBJ2-5 and V is TRBV3-1; D is unresolved. Trimming removed 4 bases from V and 3 bases from J, with 6 bases in between. CDR1 and CDR2 (germline): LGHDT, YNNKEL (reference sequence). The CDR3 is 12 amino acids. DNA of the CDR3: TGTGCCAGCAGCCGAGATAAAGAGACCCAGTACTTC. Encoded protein: CASSRDKETQYF.

V is TRBV20-1 and J is TRBJ2-3, with a tentative D call TRBD2 (6 bases). With 3 bases removed from V and 2 bases from J, the gap between germline ends came to 15 bases. The CDR3 is 15 amino acids. From germline, CDR1 is DFQATT and CDR2 SNEGSKA (reference sequence). The CDR3, as DNA: TGCAGTGCTAGGGGGATCGCGGGATTCACAGATACGCAGTATTTT. It is translated as CSARGIAGFTDTQYF.

This clonotype was picked up a small number of times. The V gene is TRBV25-1, the J gene TRBJ1-1; perhaps TRBD1 as D (5 bases). The CDR3 runs to 14 residues. Looked up from germline, CDR1 is MGHDK and CDR2 is SYGVNS. V was clipped by 3 bases and J by 4 bases, with 12 bases between them. CDR3 sequence (DNA): TGTGCCAGCAGTGAGCAGGGAGGAACCACTGAAGCTTTCTTT. This gives the protein CASSEQGGTTEAFF.

This chain uses TRBV6-1 with TRBJ1-5, with 7 positions matching TRBD1. Trimming took 2 bases from V and 5 from J; bases not matched to a gene: 6. Germline V lookup: CDR1 MNHNS, CDR2 SASEGT. CDR3 length: 15 amino acids. CDR3 sequence (DNA): TGTGCCAGCAGTGAAATTGGGACAGATTATCAGCCCCAGCATTTT. Translated, it gives CASSEIGTDYQPQHF.

This clonotype was picked up a small number of times. The V and J genes are TRBV4-3 and TRBJ1-2, with D maybe TRBD1 (5 bases). This CDR3 contains 16 residues. V gave up 0 bases and J gave up 0 bases, with 11 bases separating them. CDR1 is LGHNA and CDR2 is YSLEER in the germline V gene. The CDR3 region has the DNA TGCGCCAGCAGCCAAGATCTATGGGGCGCTAACTATGGCTACACCTTC. This encodes CASSQDLWGANYGYTF.

The chain joins TRBV20-1 to TRBJ2-1; no clear D. CDR1 DFQATT and CDR2 SNEGSKA come from the germline V gene (reference sequence). V was clipped by 0 bases and J by 5 bases, with 11 bases between them. The length of the CDR3 is 14 residues. CDR3 loop: CSARDPGKDNEQFF. The CDR3 DNA follows: TGCAGTGCTAGAGACCCCGGAAAGGACAATGAGCAGTTCTTC.

This chain connects TRBV25-1 to TRBJ2-6; D unclear. This CDR3 is 15 amino acids long. Germline V lookup: CDR1 MGHDK, CDR2 SYGVNS. Deletions cut 3 bases from V and 2 bases from J, with 8 bases between. The chain's CDR3 is CASSDWAAGANVLTF. The CDR3 coding sequence is TGTGCCAGCAGTGACTGGGCAGCTGGGGCCAACGTCCTGACTTTC. Drawing the rest from reference TRBV25-1 and TRBJ2-6, the complete variable domain is EADIYQTPRYLVIGTGKKITLECSQTMGHDKMYWYQQDPGMELHLIHYSYGVNSTEKGDLSSESTVSRIRTEHFPLTLESARPSHTSQYLCASSDWAAGANVLTFGAGSRLTVL.

The chain is built from TRBV9 and TRBJ2-1; the D gene is possibly TRBD2 (5 bases). From germline, CDR1 is SGDLS and CDR2 YYNGEE. V lost 3 bases, J lost 2 bases, and 9 bases lay in between. There are 14 residues in the CDR3. The CDR3 loop is CASSETSTYNEQFF. In nucleotides, the CDR3 is TGTGCCAGCAGCGAAACTAGTACCTACAATGAGCAGTTCTTC.

This clonotype has more than one count but fewer than ten. The rearrangement links TRBV14 to TRBJ2-1, with 12 bases lining up with TRBD2. J lost 2 bases, V lost 4 bases, and 3 bases had no gene match. The length of the CDR3 is 16 residues. Germline loops: CDR1 SGHDN, CDR2 FVKESK. The CDR3 DNA sequence: TGTGCCAGCAGCCCTGCTAGCGGGAGGGCCTACAATGAGCAGTTCTTC. Amino acids: CASSPASGRAYNEQFF.

The V gene is TRBV25-1, the J gene TRBJ2-7; the match to TRBD1 covers 7 bases. The CDR3 length is 16 residues. CDR1 is MGHDK, CDR2 SYGVNS, per germline. V lost 1 base, J lost 3 bases, and 9 bases stayed unmatched. CDR3 sequence (DNA): TGTGCCAGCAGTGAATCCTTCCGACAGGGCTACTACGAGCAGTACTTC. As protein: CASSESFRQGYYEQYF.